This record covers a single TCR beta chain. These data are taken from a study of shared T cell receptors in the human thymus. The assay was immunoSEQ multiplex PCR, and TCRdb's table has in-frame clones only and misses some. The sample has some 700,000 clones, around 89% seen once; the top ten hold about 0.01%. The same sample was also used in a study of human thymus T cells. From that paper: It was healthy Finnish infants having corrective surgery for congenital heart defects who were the donors.

The sequenced sample was thymocytes. The TCR originated in a boy younger than two with a congenital heart defect.

Written as DNA, the CDR3 is TGTGCCAGCAGTTACGACCAGAGGCATCAGCCCCAGCATTTT. It codes for CASSYDQRHQPQHF. The rearrangement joins TRBV27 to TRBJ1-5, with unresolved D. The CDR3 covers 14 residues. CDR1 is MNHEY and CDR2 is SMNVEV in the germline V gene (reference sequence). The V end lost 4 bases, the J end lost 5 bases, and 12 bases lay between the germline ends.